These 20 T cell receptor beta chains share one sample of origin, sequenced in a study of cytomegalovirus exposure and HLA in healthy donors (dated by TCRdb to about 2017). The library was prepared using the immunoSEQ multiplex PCR assay. For the multiplex PCR, a mixture combining 60 forward primers for TCR Vbeta segments and 13 reverse primers for TCR Jbeta segments was used. TCRdb took over this immuneACCESS table, retaining in-frame rearrangements with V and J assigned. Such tables are incomplete; in checked studies, under half of the missing clones stem from an unresolved V gene, and the remainder is unexplained. This sample is represented by some 130,000 clones; about 77% of them were singletons. The ten largest account for around 3.7% of the sample. Specimen: PBMCs. All receptors come from a male donor in good health and CMV-seronegative.

The count of this clone is one. V and J are TRBV11-2 and TRBJ2-7; 8 nucleotides align to TRBD1. V lost 5 bases and J lost 5; bases outside the gene matches: 11. CDR1 and CDR2 (germline): SGHAT, FQNNGV. The CDR3 consists of 15 residues. CDR3 residues: CASSQRTGSVNEQYF. The DNA for the CDR3 is TGTGCCAGCAGCCAGCGGACAGGGAGCGTGAACGAGCAGTACTTC.

The chain is built from TRBV10-1 and TRBJ2-3; maybe TRBD1 (5 bases). The CDR3 has 14 residues. V was trimmed by 2 bases and J by 6 bases, leaving 12 bases between them. Germline V gene data show CDR1 as WNHNN and CDR2 as SYGVQD (reference sequence). The CDR3 DNA is TGCGCCAGCAGTGAGCTCAGGGAAAAGGATACGCAGTATTTT. Translating gives CASSELREKDTQYF.

The genes are TRBV6-5 and TRBJ2-5; TRBD1 matches 9 bases. Germline CDR1 reads MNHEY; CDR2 reads SVGAGI. J gave up 4 bases and V 10 bases, and 13 bases lay outside the gene matches. The CDR3 has 15 residues. For the CDR3, the DNA is TGTGCCAAAGGAACTGACAGGGGGAGGGGAGAGACCCAGTACTTC. Its translation: CAKGTDRGRGETQYF.

V and J are TRBV5-4 and TRBJ2-5, with 11 bases fitting TRBD1. After removal of 6 bases from V and 0 bases from J, the junction contained 7 bases not matched to a gene. CDR1 SGHNT and CDR2 YYREEE come from the germline V gene (reference sequence). The CDR3 sequence is 16 residues long. CDR3 bases: TGTGCCAGCAACAATCGGGACAGGGGGTACCAAGAGACCCAGTACTTC. As protein: CASNNRDRGYQETQYF. Full variable domain (remainder filled in from reference TRBV5-4 and TRBJ2-5): ETGVTQSPTHLIKTRGQQVTLRCSSQSGHNTVSWYQQALGQGPQFIFQYYREEENGRGNFPPRFSGLQFPNYSSELNVNALELDDSALYLCASNNRDRGYQETQYFGPGTRLLVL.

In this sample, this clone turned up once. J is TRBJ2-7 and V is TRBV7-9, with 9 bases identical to TRBD1. The CDR3 contains 15 residues. After removal of 5 bases from V and 4 bases from J, the junction contained 9 bases not matched to a gene. Per the germline V gene, CDR1 is SEHNR and CDR2 is FQNEAQ (reference sequence). The CDR3 is CASSRDPGQGYEQYF. The CDR3 nucleotides read TGTGCCAGCAGCCGCGATCCGGGACAGGGTTACGAGCAGTACTTC.

The chain is built from TRBV5-4 and TRBJ2-2; the match to TRBD2 covers 10 bases. The CDR3 spans 15 residues. The germline V gene encodes CDR1 SGHNT and CDR2 YYREEE (reference sequence). The ends lost 4 bases at V and 4 bases at J; junction bases unmatched: 4. The CDR3 DNA is TGTGCCAGCAGCCAGCGGGGGGGCGGCACCGGGGAGCTGTTTTTT. This gives the protein CASSQRGGGTGELFF.

Concerning this clone: The junction shows a germline mismatch at one end, possibly a read error. The chain couples TRBV7-9 to TRBJ2-3, with TRBD2 as a possible D gene (6 bases). CDR1 and CDR2 from the germline V gene are SEHNR and FQNEAQ (reference sequence). The CDR3 contains 16 residues. The CDR3 here is CSSSRAGGALTDTQYF. DNA of the CDR3: TGTTCCAGCAGCCGGGCCGGAGGGGCCTTAACAGATACGCAGTATTTT.

V is TRBV7-2 and J is TRBJ2-2; 11 nucleotides agree with TRBD2. Germline V gene data show CDR1 as SGHTA and CDR2 as FQGNSA. This CDR3 contains 14 residues. With 8 bases clipped from V and 4 bases from J, the junction kept 3 bases outside the gene matches. In DNA, the CDR3 is TGTGCCAGCGGCCTAGCGGGGGGCACCGGGGAGCTGTTTTTT. Translated: CASGLAGGTGELFF.

V is TRBV5-4 and J is TRBJ2-5; TRBD2 is a possible D gene (5 bases). CDR3 length: 14 amino acids. V gave up 4 bases and J gave up 4 bases, with 14 bases separating them. Looked up from germline, CDR1 is SGHNT and CDR2 is YYREEE (reference sequence). This CDR3 is CASSPLPTRETQYF. The CDR3, as DNA: TGTGCCAGCAGCCCACTACCCACTAGAGAGACCCAGTACTTC.

The chain joins TRBV7-3 to TRBJ2-3; the match to TRBD2 covers 9 bases. This CDR3 has 14 residues. In germline, CDR1 is SGHTA, CDR2 FQGTGA. V lost 5 bases and J lost 3; bases outside the gene matches: 3. The DNA for the CDR3 is TGTGCCAGCAGCCTAGCGGGAAAGACAGATACGCAGTATTTT. Protein: CASSLAGKTDTQYF.

A single count supports this clone. V gene TRBV7-9 combines with J gene TRBJ1-4; D might be TRBD1 (5 bases). CDR1 is SEHNR and CDR2 is FQNEAQ in the germline V gene (reference sequence). V gave up 0 bases and J gave up 4 bases, with 6 bases separating them. CDR3 length equals 14 residues. Written as DNA, the CDR3 is TGTGCCAGCAGCTTAGCGGGGCTTAATGAAAAACTGTTTTTT. Translating it yields CASSLAGLNEKLFF.

This clone occurred a few times. The chain combines TRBV2 with TRBJ2-3; no firm D call. Trimming removed 3 bases from V and 0 bases from J, with 4 bases in between. The CDR3 consists of 13 residues. Germline assignment: CDR1 SNHLY and CDR2 FYNNEI. The chain's CDR3 is CASSDSSTDTQYF. The CDR3 DNA sequence: TGTGCCAGCAGTGACTCTAGCACAGATACGCAGTATTTT. Combining the CDR3 with reference TRBV2 and TRBJ2-3 gives the whole variable domain EPEVTQTPSHQVTQMGQEVILRCVPISNHLYFYWYRQILGQKVEFLVSFYNNEISEKSEIFDDQFSVERPDGSNFTLKIRSTKLEDSAMYFCASSDSSTDTQYFGPGTRLTVL.

The chain employs TRBV18 and TRBJ2-7; 7 bases are a match to TRBD1. Germline-derived CDR1 and CDR2 are KGHSH and LQKENI. V lost 6 bases to trimming and J lost 2 bases; unmatched junction nucleotides: 7. CDR3 length equals 14 residues. DNA of the CDR3: TGTGCCAGCTCCCCTAGGGACAGAGCCTACGAGCAGTACTTC. This gives the protein CASSPRDRAYEQYF.

This rearrangement joins TRBV4-2 to TRBJ2-7; D possibly corresponds to TRBD2 (7 bases). Trimming stripped 0 bases from V and 0 bases from J, with 12 bases between. Germline V gene sequence: CDR1 LGHNA, CDR2 YNFKEQ. The CDR3 loop spans 16 amino acids. The CDR3 DNA follows: TGTGCCAGCAGCCAAGAAGGGGGGGGGCACTCCTACGAGCAGTACTTC. This codes for CASSQEGGGHSYEQYF.

This clone was seen only once. The rearrangement uses TRBV19 and TRBJ1-1, with D tentatively TRBD1 (6 bases). The germline gives CDR1 LNHDA, CDR2 SQIVND (reference sequence). CDR3 size: 13 residues. Trimming took 4 bases from V and 3 from J, leaving 9 bases between them. The CDR3 here is CASSTRGYTEAFF. DNA for the CDR3: TGTGCCAGTAGTACCAGGGGATACACTGAAGCTTTCTTT.

This clone was observed a single time. The V and J genes are TRBV2 and TRBJ2-3; the D is unclear. This CDR3 comprises 10 residues. Germline V gives CDR1 SNHLY, CDR2 FYNNEI. Here the CDR3 reads CAESYDTQYF. The DNA for the CDR3 is TGTGCAGAGAGCTACGATACGCAGTATTTT.

In nucleotides, the CDR3 is TGCAGCGTTGAAGCCCTACGGGGGAGCGAGCAGTTCTTC. Protein: CSVEALRGSEQFF. The chain recombines TRBV29-1 with TRBJ2-1, with D tentatively TRBD2 (6 bases). From germline, CDR1 is SQVTM and CDR2 ANQGSEA. Trimming removed 1 base from V and 10 bases from J, with 14 bases in between. The CDR3 covers 13 residues.

The chain carries TRBV18 and TRBJ2-3, with D unclear. The ends were cut back, 5 bases at V and 6 bases at J, with 9 bases in the middle. The CDR3 loop spans 12 amino acids. Per the germline V gene, CDR1 is KGHSH and CDR2 is LQKENI. The CDR3 reads CASSGSADTQYF. CDR3 DNA sequence: TGTGCCAGCTCAGGAAGCGCGGATACGCAGTATTTT.

This chain links TRBV18 with TRBJ2-5, with 8 bases lining up with TRBD1. V trimming: 3 bases; J trimming: 7 bases; junction bases outside the gene matches: 4. The CDR3 sequence is 13 residues long. Germline loops: CDR1 KGHSH, CDR2 LQKENI. The DNA of the CDR3 is TGTGCCAGCTCACCGGACAGGGCAGGGACCCAGTACTTC. Its translation: CASSPDRAGTQYF.

The V call is TRBV7-9, the J call TRBJ2-1, with 11 bases aligning to TRBD1. The CDR3 length is 15 residues. Trimming at V came to 1 base and at J to 8 bases, leaving 4 bases not matched to a gene. Germline V lookup: CDR1 SEHNR, CDR2 FQNEAQ (reference sequence). The CDR3, as DNA: TGTGCCAGCAGCTTAGGTGGACAGGGGGCCCATGAGCAGTTCTTC. Its protein is CASSLGGQGAHEQFF.